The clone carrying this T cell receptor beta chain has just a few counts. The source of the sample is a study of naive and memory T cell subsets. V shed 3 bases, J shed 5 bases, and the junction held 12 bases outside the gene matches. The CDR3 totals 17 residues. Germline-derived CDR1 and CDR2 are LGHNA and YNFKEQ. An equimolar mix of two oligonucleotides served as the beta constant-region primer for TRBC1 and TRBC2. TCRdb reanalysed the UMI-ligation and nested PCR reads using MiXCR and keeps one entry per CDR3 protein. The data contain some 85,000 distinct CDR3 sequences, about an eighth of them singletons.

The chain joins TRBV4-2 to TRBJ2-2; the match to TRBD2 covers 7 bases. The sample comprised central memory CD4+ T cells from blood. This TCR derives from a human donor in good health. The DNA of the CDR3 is TGTGCCAGCAGCCAGGAACTCTTAGCGGGTCGGACCGGGGAGCTGTTTTTT. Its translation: CASSQELLAGRTGELFF.